This is a list of T cell receptor beta chains from one sample in a study of T cell repertoires in aging, cancer and after chemotherapy. One entry per CDR3 protein, called by TCRdb with MiXCR from the multiplex PCR reads. The sample gives about 9,800 distinct CDR3 sequences, 37% of which show up once; 9.9% is in the top ten. The sequenced sample was blood. The receptors originated from a human donor in good health. Both conserved end residues are part of each CDR3. Each record gives: D gene, V gene, clone size, J gene, CDR3 DNA, CDR3 protein. The D gene is left open where the match is weak. Clone size is shown for a subset of rows, as once, few, many or a class of expanded clone.

D gene: TRBD2; V gene: TRBV5-6; clone size: -; J gene: TRBJ2-7; CDR3 DNA: TGTGCCAGCAGCCTCGGACTAGCGGCTTCCTCCTACGAGCAGTACTTC; CDR3 protein: CASSLGLAASSYEQYF
D gene: TRBD2; V gene: TRBV6-1; clone size: few; J gene: TRBJ2-7; CDR3 DNA: TGTGCCAGCACCCTCCTAGCGGGAGGGCCTCGAGAGCAGTACTTC; CDR3 protein: CASTLLAGGPREQYF
D gene: -; V gene: TRBV27; clone size: -; J gene: TRBJ2-1; CDR3 DNA: TGTGCCAGCTCCCCCCCAGTAGGTGAGCAGTTCTTC; CDR3 protein: CASSPPVGEQFF
D gene: -; V gene: TRBV13; clone size: medium-sized; J gene: TRBJ2-7; CDR3 DNA: TGTGCCAGCAGCTTAGAGGGGAAATACTACGAGCAGTACTTC; CDR3 protein: CASSLEGKYYEQYF
D gene: -; V gene: TRBV7-9; clone size: once; J gene: TRBJ1-5; CDR3 DNA: TGTGCCAGCAGCTTAGGGGACAACAATCAGCCCCAGCATTTT; CDR3 protein: CASSLGDNNQPQHF
D gene: -; V gene: TRBV6-5; clone size: medium-sized; J gene: TRBJ2-1; CDR3 DNA: TGTGCCAGCAGGGCGGCGCTTGAGCAGTTCTTC; CDR3 protein: CASRAALEQFF
D gene: TRBD1; V gene: TRBV5-1; clone size: -; J gene: TRBJ1-2; CDR3 DNA: TGCGCCAGCAGCGACAGGGGGGCAGGCTACACCTTC; CDR3 protein: CASSDRGAGYTF
D gene: -; V gene: TRBV29-1; clone size: -; J gene: TRBJ1-1; CDR3 DNA: TGCAGCGTTGGTGGGGGAGGGGGCACTGAAGCTTTCTTT; CDR3 protein: CSVGGGGGTEAFF
D gene: TRBD2; V gene: TRBV27; clone size: -; J gene: TRBJ2-7; CDR3 DNA: TGTGCCAGCAGTTCGGGACTAGGAGTCGAGCAGTACTTC; CDR3 protein: CASSSGLGVEQYF
D gene: TRBD1; V gene: TRBV24-1; clone size: -; J gene: TRBJ2-5; CDR3 DNA: TGTGCCACCAGTGAGACAGGGGGGGGAGAGACCCAGTACTTC; CDR3 protein: CATSETGGGETQYF
D gene: TRBD1; V gene: TRBV12-3/TRBV12-4; clone size: once; J gene: TRBJ1-2; CDR3 DNA: TGTGCCAGCCGGCCGGGACAGGGGTCTGGGGGCTACACCTTC; CDR3 protein: CASRPGQGSGGYTF
D gene: TRBD1; V gene: TRBV6-1; clone size: -; J gene: TRBJ2-5; CDR3 DNA: TGTGCCAGCAGTGGCCAGACAGGGGGGCAAGAGACCCAGTACTTC; CDR3 protein: CASSGQTGGQETQYF
D gene: -; V gene: TRBV13; clone size: -; J gene: TRBJ2-1; CDR3 DNA: TGTGCCAGCAGCCTTCTCAGGGACTCTCCCTACAATGAGCAGTTCTTC; CDR3 protein: CASSLLRDSPYNEQFF
D gene: -; V gene: TRBV27; clone size: few; J gene: TRBJ2-7; CDR3 DNA: TGTGCCAGCAGTTTATTTTTCTACGAGCAGTACTTC; CDR3 protein: CASSLFFYEQYF
D gene: -; V gene: TRBV29-1; clone size: large; J gene: TRBJ2-1; CDR3 DNA: TGCAGCGCTCAGGGTTGGGCCTACAATGAGCAGTTCTTC; CDR3 protein: CSAQGWAYNEQFF
D gene: TRBD2; V gene: TRBV19; clone size: medium-sized; J gene: TRBJ2-1; CDR3 DNA: TGTGCCAGTAGTAAGGGACTAGCGGGGAGGAATGAGCAGTTCTTC; CDR3 protein: CASSKGLAGRNEQFF
D gene: TRBD2; V gene: TRBV7-2; clone size: -; J gene: TRBJ2-5; CDR3 DNA: TGTGCCAGCAGCCCGGGGGGGCGGGGTAAGGAGACCCAGTACTTC; CDR3 protein: CASSPGGRGKETQYF
D gene: TRBD1; V gene: TRBV6-2/TRBV6-3; clone size: -; J gene: TRBJ1-3; CDR3 DNA: TGTGCCAGCAGTTATCCGTCGACAGGGCATTCGTTTTTACTCTCTGGAAACACCATATATTTT; CDR3 protein: CASSYPSTGHSFLLSGNTIYF
D gene: -; V gene: TRBV18; clone size: -; J gene: TRBJ1-3; CDR3 DNA: TGTGCCAGCTCACCACCGGGACGCTCTGGAAACACCATATATTTT; CDR3 protein: CASSPPGRSGNTIYF
D gene: -; V gene: TRBV5-4; clone size: -; J gene: TRBJ1-6; CDR3 DNA: TGTGCCAGCAGCTTGGCCGGGGGAGTTCCACCCCTCCACTTT; CDR3 protein: CASSLAGGVPPLHF
D gene: -; V gene: TRBV5-4; clone size: few; J gene: TRBJ2-1; CDR3 DNA: TGTGCCAGCAGCTTGTTCGGGACGTACAATGAGCAGTTCTTC; CDR3 protein: CASSLFGTYNEQFF
D gene: TRBD2; V gene: TRBV27; clone size: -; J gene: TRBJ2-7; CDR3 DNA: TGTGCCAGCAGTTTGGGAGGGAACGAGCAGTACTTC; CDR3 protein: CASSLGGNEQYF
D gene: TRBD1; V gene: TRBV10-3; clone size: -; J gene: TRBJ2-7; CDR3 DNA: TGTGCCATCGAGGACAGGGTAGTATCCTACGAGCAGTACTTC; CDR3 protein: CAIEDRVVSYEQYF
D gene: -; V gene: TRBV15; clone size: -; J gene: TRBJ1-6; CDR3 DNA: TGTGCCACCAGCAGAGGAGGGGCCGGTTCACCCCTCCACTTT; CDR3 protein: CATSRGGAGSPLHF
D gene: TRBD2; V gene: TRBV15; clone size: few; J gene: TRBJ2-7; CDR3 DNA: TGTGCCACCAGCAGGACTAGCGGGAGCATTTCGGGCTACGAGCAGTACTTC; CDR3 protein: CATSRTSGSISGYEQYF
D gene: -; V gene: TRBV6-2/TRBV6-3; clone size: few; J gene: TRBJ1-6; CDR3 DNA: TGTGCCAGCAGTTACCCGGGACTGAACTCACCCCTCCACTTT; CDR3 protein: CASSYPGLNSPLHF
D gene: -; V gene: TRBV29-1; clone size: medium-sized; J gene: TRBJ2-2; CDR3 DNA: TGCAGCGCAGCGTACGCCGGGGAGCTGTTTTTT; CDR3 protein: CSAAYAGELFF
D gene: TRBD1; V gene: TRBV10-3; clone size: -; J gene: TRBJ1-1; CDR3 DNA: TGTGCCATCGGGGATTCGACAGGGGCCACTGAAGCTTTCTTT; CDR3 protein: CAIGDSTGATEAFF
D gene: -; V gene: TRBV5-4; clone size: -; J gene: TRBJ1-4; CDR3 DNA: TGTGCCAGCAGCTTGGATCCACAGGGTAATGAAAAACTGTTTTTT; CDR3 protein: CASSLDPQGNEKLFF
D gene: TRBD2; V gene: TRBV6-2/TRBV6-3; clone size: few; J gene: TRBJ2-7; CDR3 DNA: TGTGCCAGCAGGCCTCTACCGGGACTAGCGGGAGGGTCCGAGCAGTACTTC; CDR3 protein: CASRPLPGLAGGSEQYF
D gene: -; V gene: TRBV30; clone size: medium-sized; J gene: TRBJ2-5; CDR3 DNA: TGTGCCTGGAGTGAGGGACTCGGACTCGAGTACTTC; CDR3 protein: CAWSEGLGLEYF